This T cell receptor beta chain was sequenced during a study of PD-1 blockade in classical Hodgkin lymphoma. Notes on the study in general: Baseline diversity was lower in partial responders and progressors than complete responders.

TCRdb's table, derived via immunoSEQ multiplex PCR, lists solely in-frame clones and lacks some. Here the sample spans more than 10,000 clones, about four fifths being singletons. Each patient relapsed following autologous stem cell transplantation, and prior brentuximab vedotin exposure differed. From thawed PBMCs, magnetic negative selection was used to isolate the CD8+ T cells. Germline CDR1 is SGHAT and CDR2 is FQNNGV. V was clipped by 1 base and J by 1 base, with 13 bases between them. The CDR3 loop spans 16 amino acids. For this clone: Its matching antigen is unknown.

This chain joins TRBV11-2 and TRBJ1-1; D is undetermined. The input for sequencing was CD8+ T cells from blood, taken at baseline. The clonotype comes from a human donor with classical Hodgkin lymphoma. CDR3 DNA sequence: TGTGCCAGCAGCTTAGTCATGATAGGGCGGAACACTGAAGCTTTCTTT. It translates to CASSLVMIGRNTEAFF.